Below are 21 T cell receptor beta chains sequenced from a single sample in a study of cytomegalovirus exposure and HLA in healthy donors. The PCR ran on 60 Vbeta and 13 Jbeta primers. Measured with immunoSEQ multiplex PCR; TCRdb has only the in-frame clones, and not every one. The sample has 65,000 to 90,000 clones; 70% to 90% are singletons. The sample consisted of PBMCs. These TCRs come from a woman between 25 and 40 years old in good health and CMV-seronegative.

J is TRBJ2-3 and V is TRBV19; 10 bases are a match to TRBD2. The germline gives CDR1 LNHDA, CDR2 SQIVND (reference sequence). The CDR3 sequence is 18 residues long. V was clipped by 2 bases and J by 5 bases; unmatched bases: 13. The CDR3 is CASSIKREGWMGVDTQYF. The CDR3 nucleotides are TGTGCCAGTAGTATAAAGCGGGAGGGCTGGATGGGGGTAGATACGCAGTATTTT.

The V gene is TRBV21-1, the J gene TRBJ2-2; no DNA check was done on the table's D call, TRBD1. TRBV21-1 counts as a pseudogene. The CDR3 spans 17 residues. CDR3 region: CASSKAAGGKSTGELFF. The DNA of the CDR3 is TGTGCCAGCAGCAAAGCGGCAGGGGGGAAGAGCACCGGGGAGCTGTTTTTT.

This sequence joins TRBV5-1 and TRBJ2-3; D remains unclear. The ends were cut back, 0 bases at V and 5 bases at J, with 16 bases in the middle. This CDR3 has 16 residues. Germline CDR1 is SGHRS and CDR2 is YFSETQ. DNA of the CDR3: TGCGCCAGCAGCTTGGCCACGGCAGCGATTGGAGATACGCAGTATTTT. Translation gives CASSLATAAIGDTQYF.

V is TRBV6-5 and J is TRBJ2-5, with D possibly being TRBD2 (5 bases). The CDR3 is 15 amino acids. Germline CDR1 is MNHEY and CDR2 is SVGAGI. V was clipped by 0 bases and J by 2 bases, with 10 bases between them. The CDR3 DNA sequence: TGTGCCAGCAGTTACTCCGGGCGGGTGCAAGAGACCCAGTACTTC. It encodes CASSYSGRVQETQYF.

This clone turned up a few times. The V and J genes are TRBV6-1 and TRBJ2-6; 7 nucleotides match TRBD1. Per germline, CDR1 MNHNS and CDR2 SASEGT. J was trimmed by 0 bases and V by 9 bases; bases with no gene match: 5. The CDR3 is made up of 15 amino acids. The CDR3 sequence is CASRDRSSGANVLTF. The CDR3 DNA sequence: TGTGCCAGTCGGGACAGATCCTCTGGGGCCAACGTCCTGACTTTC.

The chain is built from TRBV28 and TRBJ2-3, with TRBD1 matching over 7 bases. Germline CDR1 and CDR2: MDHEN and SYDVKM. Trimming at V came to 4 bases and at J to 2 bases, leaving 3 bases not matched to a gene. CDR3 size: 14 residues. This CDR3 reads CASSYGTDTDTQYF. Here the CDR3 DNA reads TGTGCCAGCAGTTACGGGACAGACACAGATACGCAGTATTTT.

The chain uses TRBV4-3 and TRBJ2-1; a weak D match, TRBD1 (5 bases). CDR3 size: 14 residues. Between the trimmed V and J ends, which lost 3 bases and 3 bases, there was a span of 9 bases. The V gene's germline CDR1 is LGHNA and CDR2 YSLEER. The CDR3 bases are TGCGCCAGCAGCCAGATAAGGGGCTACAATGAGCAGTTCTTC. It translates to CASSQIRGYNEQFF.

The chain uses TRBV15 and TRBJ1-3; D is unclear. This CDR3 has 15 residues. Germline CDR1 reads LNHNV; CDR2 reads YYDKDF (reference sequence). Trimming cost V 0 bases and J 0 bases, with 6 bases left between them. The CDR3 here is CATSRDRSSGNTIYF. Here the CDR3 DNA reads TGTGCCACCAGCAGAGATCGGAGCTCTGGAAACACCATATATTTT.

This clone has just one count. The chain couples TRBV19 to TRBJ1-1, with a weak D call TRBD1 (5 bases). V was shortened by 2 bases and J by 1 base, with 8 bases between the two germline ends. CDR1 is LNHDA and CDR2 is SQIVND in the germline V gene (reference sequence). The CDR3 has 14 residues. The CDR3, as DNA: TGTGCCAGTAGTATACGGGGGAGGAACACTGAAGCTTTCTTT. As protein: CASSIRGRNTEAFF.

CDR3 sequence reads: CASSDWTGGMNTEAFF. CDR3 sequence (DNA): TGTGCCAGCAGTGATTGGACAGGGGGCATGAACACTGAAGCTTTCTTT. The rearrangement uses TRBV25-1 and TRBJ1-1; 11 positions agree with TRBD1. Looked up from germline, CDR1 is MGHDK and CDR2 is SYGVNS. This CDR3 region has 16 residues. With 3 bases clipped from V and 0 bases from J, the junction kept 3 bases outside the gene matches.

This chain uses TRBV9 with TRBJ2-3, with 9 positions matching TRBD2. The CDR3 has 16 amino acids. CDR1 and CDR2 (germline): SGDLS, YYNGEE. J gave up 2 bases and V 0 bases, and 4 bases lay outside the gene matches. The CDR3 sequence is CASSVEASGNTDTQYF. CDR3 bases: TGTGCCAGCAGCGTAGAGGCTAGCGGGAACACAGATACGCAGTATTTT.

This clone was found once. The rearrangement links TRBV9 to TRBJ1-4; 8 bases are a match to TRBD1. The CDR3 is made up of 13 amino acids. Germline CDR1 and CDR2: SGDLS and YYNGEE. With V trimmed by 1 base and J by 11 bases, 4 bases remained unmatched. The CDR3 coding sequence is TGTGCCAGCAGCGTACAAAGGACAGGGAAACTGTTTTTT. Translating it yields CASSVQRTGKLFF.

In its sample, this clone was seen once. The chain has TRBV19 and TRBJ2-2; weak D call: TRBD2 (6 bases). Germline CDR1 reads LNHDA; CDR2 reads SQIVND (reference sequence). With 7 bases removed from V and 0 bases from J, the gap between germline ends came to 12 bases. This CDR3 has 15 amino acids. CDR3 in DNA: TGTGCCAGTATTGGGAGGCTGGCGAACACCGGGGAGCTGTTTTTT. Protein sequence: CASIGRLANTGELFF.

CDR3 in DNA: TGTGCCAGCTCACCATCGGGACAGAACTACGAGCAGTACTTC. Protein: CASSPSGQNYEQYF. The V and J genes are TRBV18 and TRBJ2-7, with 7 bases fitting TRBD1. This CDR3 contains 14 residues. The V and J ends lost 2 bases and 3 bases, in that order; junction bases with no gene match: 4. CDR1 is KGHSH, CDR2 LQKENI, per germline. The full variable domain, rest sourced from reference TRBV18 and TRBJ2-7, is NAGVMQNPRHLVRRRGQEARLRCSPMKGHSHVYWYRQLPEEGLKFMVYLQKENIIDESGMPKERFSAEFPKEGPSILRIQQVVRGDSAAYFCASSPSGQNYEQYFGPGTRLTVT.

V gene TRBV27 combines with J gene TRBJ1-1; 7 nucleotides align to TRBD1. V shed 7 bases, J shed 7 bases, and the junction held 21 bases outside the gene matches. The germline gives CDR1 MNHEY, CDR2 SMNVEV (reference sequence). The CDR3 spans 17 residues. DNA of the CDR3: TGTGCCAGCACCCTTTCAGGCAGGGGGAGAGGGGTCTTTGAAGCTTTCTTT. Protein: CASTLSGRGRGVFEAFF.

This chain links TRBV28 with TRBJ1-4; possibly TRBD1 for D (6 bases). Trimming removed 8 bases at V and 7 bases at J, with 17 bases between. Germline CDR1 is MDHEN and CDR2 is SYDVKM. This CDR3 contains 14 residues. The CDR3 here is CASGRQTGSEKLFF. The DNA for the CDR3 is TGTGCCAGCGGTCGTCAAACAGGGAGTGAAAAACTGTTTTTT.

The rearrangement joins TRBV2 to TRBJ2-5; unclear D gene. The CDR3 consists of 13 residues. Germline assignment: CDR1 SNHLY and CDR2 FYNNEI. The ends were cut back, 2 bases at V and 1 base at J, with 5 bases in the middle. The CDR3 sequence is CASSETVQETQYF. Here the CDR3 DNA reads TGTGCCAGCAGTGAAACAGTCCAAGAGACCCAGTACTTC.

CDR3: CASSRTRTGLYGYTF. CDR3 coding DNA: TGTGCCAGCAGCAGGACCAGGACAGGCCTCTATGGCTACACCTTC. J is TRBJ1-2 and V is TRBV5-5; 7 positions match TRBD1. The CDR3 is 15 amino acids. The junction had 10 bases not matched to a gene; V was cut back by 4 bases and J by 4 bases. In germline, CDR1 is SGHKS, CDR2 YYEKEE (reference sequence).

The V call is TRBV7-9, the J call TRBJ1-1; the D is unclear. This CDR3 spans 10 amino acids. Germline CDR1 is SEHNR and CDR2 is FQNEAQ (reference sequence). V was shortened by 5 bases and J by 11 bases, with 9 bases between the two germline ends. CDR3 nucleotides: TGTGCCAGCAGCGAAACCCAGGCTTTCTTT. Protein: CASSETQAFF.

V is TRBV7-9 and J is TRBJ2-1, with 13 positions matching TRBD2. Losses at the gene ends were 6 bases for V and 8 bases for J; bases not matched to a gene: 10. Germline V CDR1 and CDR2: SEHNR, FQNEAQ (reference sequence). The CDR3 has 16 amino acids. CDR3 nucleotide sequence: TGTGCCAGCAGTCACGGGAGACTAGCGGGAGGTGATGAGCAGTTCTTC. It translates to CASSHGRLAGGDEQFF. Combining the CDR3 with reference TRBV7-9 and TRBJ2-1 gives the whole variable domain DTGVSQNPRHKITKRGQNVTFRCDPISEHNRLYWYRQTLGQGPEFLTYFQNEAQLEKSRLLSDRFSAERPKGSFSTLEIQRTEQGDSAMYLCASSHGRLAGGDEQFFGPGTRLTVL.

J is TRBJ2-5 and V is TRBV6-5, with TRBD1 matching 9 bases. The J call may be mistaken, given a closer DNA end match to TRBJ2-7. Germline CDR1 and CDR2: MNHEY and SVGAGI. This CDR3 spans 12 amino acids. In DNA form, the CDR3 reads TGTGCCAGCAGTCGGACAGGGGACGAGCAGTACTTC. As protein: CASSRTGDEQYF.